Listed here are 9 T cell receptor beta chains from one sample, sequenced in a study of blood T cell repertoires in COVID-19. Sequencing was performed with immunoSEQ multiplex PCR; in TCRdb, only in-frame clones are kept and a portion is missing. The sample shows roughly 100,000 clones, around 90% of them seen only once. Sequencing was done on a sample of peripheral blood. The source is a man aged 50-59 years with active COVID-19.

V is TRBV7-9 and J is TRBJ1-4, with 11 nucleotides matching TRBD1. V shed 8 bases, J shed 5 bases, and the junction held 10 bases outside the gene matches. The CDR3 sequence is 16 residues long. Germline CDR1 SEHNR, CDR2 FQNEAQ (reference sequence). Written as DNA, the CDR3 is TGTGCCAGCCGTCCGGGACAGGGGGTAACAAATGAAAAACTGTTTTTT. Translation gives CASRPGQGVTNEKLFF.

The chain carries TRBV5-1 and TRBJ2-5; D not certain. The V gene lost 7 bases and the J gene lost 5 bases, with 21 bases spanning the gap. CDR3 length equals 15 residues. The germline gives CDR1 SGHRS, CDR2 YFSETQ. This CDR3 reads CASCIQSAPEETQYF. The CDR3 region has the DNA TGCGCCAGCTGCATTCAGTCTGCGCCGGAGGAGACCCAGTACTTC.

This chain connects TRBV12-3 or TRBV12-4 to TRBJ2-1; D gene uncertain. Deletions cut 6 bases from V and 11 bases from J, with 11 bases between. The CDR3 has 11 amino acids. CDR3 sequence: CASRVTSQQFF. The CDR3 DNA reads as TGTGCCAGCAGGGTTACCAGTCAGCAGTTCTTC.

This chain connects TRBV28 to TRBJ2-5; 7 nucleotides match TRBD1. Germline V gene sequence: CDR1 MDHEN, CDR2 SYDVKM. Trimming at V came to 7 bases and at J to 9 bases, leaving 14 bases not matched to a gene. This CDR3 is 14 amino acids long. The DNA of the CDR3 is TGTGCCAGCACCCCGAAACAGGGGATAAAGGCCCAGTACTTC. Translation gives CASTPKQGIKAQYF.

The CDR3 nucleotides are TGTGCCAGCAGCTTGGGGCAACCGGGACAGGGTTACGAGCAGTTCTTC. Its translation is CASSLGQPGQGYEQFF. The chain joins TRBV5-5 to TRBJ2-1, with TRBD1 matching 9 bases. The CDR3 sequence is 16 residues long. V lost 0 bases to trimming and J lost 10 bases; unmatched junction nucleotides: 11. Germline V lookup: CDR1 SGHKS, CDR2 YYEKEE (reference sequence).

V and J are TRBV2 and TRBJ2-7, with 9 bases lining up with TRBD1. The length of the CDR3 is 15 residues. Per the germline V gene, CDR1 is SNHLY and CDR2 is FYNNEI. The V segment lost 7 bases and the J segment 6 bases; nucleotides outside the gene matches: 13. Here the CDR3 DNA reads TGTGCCAGCATAGAAACCCGGGGACAGGGTGTCGAGCAGTACTTC. Translation: CASIETRGQGVEQYF. The full variable domain, its missing parts supplied by reference TRBV2 and TRBJ2-7, is EPEVTQTPSHQVTQMGQEVILRCVPISNHLYFYWYRQILGQKVEFLVSFYNNEISEKSEIFDDQFSVERPDGSNFTLKIRSTKLEDSAMYFCASIETRGQGVEQYFGPGTRLTVT.

V is TRBV11-2 and J is TRBJ1-2; D may be TRBD1 (6 bases). CDR1 is SGHAT and CDR2 is FQNNGV in the germline V gene. The V and J ends lost 5 bases and 6 bases respectively, with 19 bases between them. The CDR3 is made up of 15 amino acids. Written as DNA, the CDR3 is TGTGCCAGCAGCGAAGGGGGTTTTGCTGGGAATGGCTACACCTTC. Translation gives CASSEGGFAGNGYTF.

The chain combines TRBV6-4 with TRBJ1-2; 7 bases agree with TRBD1. The CDR3 sequence is 14 residues long. Germline V CDR1 and CDR2: MRHNA, SNTAGT. The J segment lost 3 bases and the V segment lost 6 bases, leaving 7 bases of the junction unmatched. CDR3 loop: CASSAETGHYGYTF. The CDR3 DNA reads TGTGCCAGCAGCGCGGAGACAGGGCACTATGGCTACACCTTC.

This clone has only a few counts. This chain uses TRBV19 with TRBJ2-2, with 8 nucleotides matching TRBD1. Trimming took 1 base from V and 6 from J; bases not matched to a gene: 7. Germline CDR1 and CDR2: LNHDA and SQIVND (reference sequence). The CDR3 is made up of 16 amino acids. CDR3 loop: CASSIGGQGLSGELFF. The CDR3 DNA follows: TGTGCCAGTAGTATAGGCGGACAGGGTCTATCCGGGGAGCTGTTTTTT.